This T cell receptor (beta chain) was captured by sequencing in a study of cytomegalovirus exposure and HLA in healthy donors. Findings of the study overall: Association of approximately 18,000 TCR beta sequences with HLA alleles was found at 0.05 false discovery rate in a later analysis.

Germline V lookup: CDR1 SGHAT, CDR2 FQNNGV. Losses at the gene ends were 0 bases for V and 4 bases for J; bases not matched to a gene: 9. This CDR3 contains 16 residues. Comments on this clone: Its cognate antigen is unknown.

13 Jbeta primers and 60 Vbeta primers were used for the PCR. The data were produced by immunoSEQ multiplex PCR, yet TCRdb's version contains in-frame clones alone and is incomplete. This sample has approximately 84,000 clones, with around 80% found just once. The chain couples TRBV11-2 to TRBJ2-7; 7 bases are shared with TRBD2. The TCR sequence derives from a man between 35 and 55 years old in good health and CMV-seronegative. Specimen: PBMCs. The CDR3 region is CASSLDRAGRGYEQYF. The CDR3 DNA follows: TGTGCCAGCAGCTTAGATAGGGCAGGGAGGGGATACGAGCAGTACTTC.